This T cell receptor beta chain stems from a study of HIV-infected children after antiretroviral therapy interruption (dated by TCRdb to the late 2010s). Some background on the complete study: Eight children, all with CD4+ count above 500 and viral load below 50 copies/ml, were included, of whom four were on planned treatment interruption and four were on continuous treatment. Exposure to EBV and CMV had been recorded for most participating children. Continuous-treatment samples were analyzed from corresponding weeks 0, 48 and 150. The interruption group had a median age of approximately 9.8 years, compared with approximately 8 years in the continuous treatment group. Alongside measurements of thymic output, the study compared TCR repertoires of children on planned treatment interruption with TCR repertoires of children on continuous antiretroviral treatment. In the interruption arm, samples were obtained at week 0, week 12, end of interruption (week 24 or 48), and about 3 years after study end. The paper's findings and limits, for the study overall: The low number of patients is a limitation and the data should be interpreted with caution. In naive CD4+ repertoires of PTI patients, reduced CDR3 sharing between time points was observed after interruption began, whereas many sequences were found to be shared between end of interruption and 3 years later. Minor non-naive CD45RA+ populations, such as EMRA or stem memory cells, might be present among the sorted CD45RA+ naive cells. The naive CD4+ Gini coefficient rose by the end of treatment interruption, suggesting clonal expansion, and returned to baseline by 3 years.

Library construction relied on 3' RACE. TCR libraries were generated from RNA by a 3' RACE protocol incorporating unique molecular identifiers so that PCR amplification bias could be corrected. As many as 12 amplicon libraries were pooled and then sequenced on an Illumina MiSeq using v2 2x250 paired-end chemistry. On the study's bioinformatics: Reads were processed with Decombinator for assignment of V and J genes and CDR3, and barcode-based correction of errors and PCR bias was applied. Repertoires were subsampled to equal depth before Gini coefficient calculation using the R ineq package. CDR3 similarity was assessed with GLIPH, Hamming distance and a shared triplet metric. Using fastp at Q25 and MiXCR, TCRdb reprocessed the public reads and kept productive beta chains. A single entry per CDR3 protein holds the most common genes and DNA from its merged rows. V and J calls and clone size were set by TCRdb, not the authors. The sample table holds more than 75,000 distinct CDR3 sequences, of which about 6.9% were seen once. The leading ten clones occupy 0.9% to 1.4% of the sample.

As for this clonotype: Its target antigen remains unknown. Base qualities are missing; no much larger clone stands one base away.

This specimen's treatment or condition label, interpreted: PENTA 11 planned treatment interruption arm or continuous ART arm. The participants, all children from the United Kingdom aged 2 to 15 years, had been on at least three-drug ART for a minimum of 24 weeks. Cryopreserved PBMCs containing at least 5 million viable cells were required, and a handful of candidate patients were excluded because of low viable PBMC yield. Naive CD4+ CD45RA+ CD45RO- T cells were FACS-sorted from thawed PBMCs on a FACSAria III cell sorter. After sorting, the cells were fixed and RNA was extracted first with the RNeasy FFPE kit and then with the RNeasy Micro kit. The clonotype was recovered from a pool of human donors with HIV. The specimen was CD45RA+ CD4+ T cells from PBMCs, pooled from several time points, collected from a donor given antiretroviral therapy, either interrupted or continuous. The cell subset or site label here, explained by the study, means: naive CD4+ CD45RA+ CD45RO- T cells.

The sequenced DNA: TGTGCCACCAGTGTGGATCTTTTCGGCACCGGGGAGCTGTTTTTT. Its amino acids are CATSVDLFGTGELFF. The chain links TRBV24-1 with TRBJ2-2; the D gene cannot be resolved reliably. V sheds 5 bases and J sheds 4 bases, leaving 13 bases between their ends. CDR1 KGHDR and CDR2 SFDVKD were looked up in the germline V gene. The CDR3 sequence holds 15 residues, the cysteine and phenylalanine included. The CDR3 DNA has 45 bases and is translated from base 1.